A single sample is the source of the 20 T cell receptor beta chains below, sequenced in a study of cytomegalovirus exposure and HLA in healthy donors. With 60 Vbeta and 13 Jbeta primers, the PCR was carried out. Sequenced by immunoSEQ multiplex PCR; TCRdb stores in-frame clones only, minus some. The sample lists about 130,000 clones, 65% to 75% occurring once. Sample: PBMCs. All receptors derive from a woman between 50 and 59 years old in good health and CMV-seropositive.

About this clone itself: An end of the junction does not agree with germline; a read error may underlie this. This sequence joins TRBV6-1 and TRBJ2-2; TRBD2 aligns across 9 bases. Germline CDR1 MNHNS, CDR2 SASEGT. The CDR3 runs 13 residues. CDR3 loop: CASSDGRGGGLFF. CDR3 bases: TGTGCCAGCAGTGATGGACGCGGGGGGGGGCTGTTTTTT.

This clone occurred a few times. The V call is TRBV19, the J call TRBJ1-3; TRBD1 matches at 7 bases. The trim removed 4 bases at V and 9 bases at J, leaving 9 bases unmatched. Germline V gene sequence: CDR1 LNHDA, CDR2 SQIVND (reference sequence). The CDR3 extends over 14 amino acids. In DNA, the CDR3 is TGTGCCAGTAGTAAGGGGGACAGATCGGGCACCATATATTTT. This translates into CASSKGDRSGTIYF.

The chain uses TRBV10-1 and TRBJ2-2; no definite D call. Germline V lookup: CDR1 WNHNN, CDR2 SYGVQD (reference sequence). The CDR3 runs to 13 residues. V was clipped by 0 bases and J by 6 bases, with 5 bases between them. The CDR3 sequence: CASSESRSGELFF. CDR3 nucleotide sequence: TGCGCCAGCAGTGAGTCACGGTCCGGGGAGCTGTTTTTT.

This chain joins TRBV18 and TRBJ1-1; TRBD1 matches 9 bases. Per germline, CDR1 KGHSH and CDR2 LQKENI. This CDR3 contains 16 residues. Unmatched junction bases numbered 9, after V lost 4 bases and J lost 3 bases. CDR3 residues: CASSLQQGAMDTEAFF. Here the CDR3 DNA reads TGTGCCAGCTCACTACAACAGGGGGCTATGGACACTGAAGCTTTCTTT. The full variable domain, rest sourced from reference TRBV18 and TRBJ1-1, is NAGVMQNPRHLVRRRGQEARLRCSPMKGHSHVYWYRQLPEEGLKFMVYLQKENIIDESGMPKERFSAEFPKEGPSILRIQQVVRGDSAAYFCASSLQQGAMDTEAFFGQGTRLTVV.

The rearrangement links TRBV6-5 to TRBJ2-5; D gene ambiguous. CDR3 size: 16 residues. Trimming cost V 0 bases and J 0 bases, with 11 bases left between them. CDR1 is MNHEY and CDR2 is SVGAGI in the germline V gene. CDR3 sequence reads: CASSYSGVGYQETQYF. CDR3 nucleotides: TGTGCCAGCAGTTACTCAGGAGTTGGGTACCAAGAGACCCAGTACTTC.

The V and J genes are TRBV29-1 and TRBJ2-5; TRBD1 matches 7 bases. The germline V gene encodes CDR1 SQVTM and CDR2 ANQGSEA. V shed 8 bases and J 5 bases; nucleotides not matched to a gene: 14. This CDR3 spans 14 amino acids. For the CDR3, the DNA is TGCAGCTCCAGACAGGGAGCCACGACGGAGACCCAGTACTTC. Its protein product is CSSRQGATTETQYF.

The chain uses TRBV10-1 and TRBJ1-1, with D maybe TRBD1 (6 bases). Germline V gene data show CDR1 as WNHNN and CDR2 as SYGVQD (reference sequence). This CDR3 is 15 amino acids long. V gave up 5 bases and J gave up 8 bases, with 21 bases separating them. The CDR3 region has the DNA TGCGCCAGCAGTCCGTGGGGACAACGGGTGACCGAAGCTTTCTTT. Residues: CASSPWGQRVTEAFF.

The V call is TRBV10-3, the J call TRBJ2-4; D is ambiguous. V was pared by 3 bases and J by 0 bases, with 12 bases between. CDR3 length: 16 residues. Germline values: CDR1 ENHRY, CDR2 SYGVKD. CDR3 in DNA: TGTGCCATCAGTGACCCAGGATTACTAGCCAAAAACATTCAGTACTTC. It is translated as CAISDPGLLAKNIQYF.

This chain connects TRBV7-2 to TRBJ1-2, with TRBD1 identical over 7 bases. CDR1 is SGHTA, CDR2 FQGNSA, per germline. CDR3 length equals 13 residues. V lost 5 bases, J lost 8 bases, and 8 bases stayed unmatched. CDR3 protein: CASSDDRVRGYTF. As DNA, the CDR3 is TGTGCCAGCAGCGACGACAGGGTTCGGGGCTACACCTTC.

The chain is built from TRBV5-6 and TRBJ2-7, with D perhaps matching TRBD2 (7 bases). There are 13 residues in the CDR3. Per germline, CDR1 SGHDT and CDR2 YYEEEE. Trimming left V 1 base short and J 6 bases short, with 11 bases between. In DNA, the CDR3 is TGTGCCAGCAGCTTGACGGGGGGCAGCGAGCAGTACTTC. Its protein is CASSLTGGSEQYF.

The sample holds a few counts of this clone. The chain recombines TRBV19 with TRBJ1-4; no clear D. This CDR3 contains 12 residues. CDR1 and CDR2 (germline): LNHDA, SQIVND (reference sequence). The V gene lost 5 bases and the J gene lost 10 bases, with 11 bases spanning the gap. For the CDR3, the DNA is TGTGCCAGTAGTCCGAGGGAAGGAAAACTGTTTTTT. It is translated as CASSPREGKLFF.

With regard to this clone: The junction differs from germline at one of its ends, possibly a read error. The CDR3 region has the DNA TGTGCCAGCAGTGGGGGGGGGATCATCGATGGCTACCCCTTC. It codes for CASSGGGIIDGYPF. J is TRBJ1-2 and V is TRBV5-6; a possible D gene is TRBD1 (5 bases). Germline values: CDR1 SGHDT, CDR2 YYEEEE. The CDR3 sequence is 14 residues long.

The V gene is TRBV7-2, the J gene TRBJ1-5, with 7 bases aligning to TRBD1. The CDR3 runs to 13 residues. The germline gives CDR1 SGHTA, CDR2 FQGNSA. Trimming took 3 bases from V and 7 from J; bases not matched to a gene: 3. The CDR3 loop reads CASSFTGDQPQHF. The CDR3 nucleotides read TGTGCCAGCAGCTTTACAGGGGACCAGCCCCAGCATTTT.

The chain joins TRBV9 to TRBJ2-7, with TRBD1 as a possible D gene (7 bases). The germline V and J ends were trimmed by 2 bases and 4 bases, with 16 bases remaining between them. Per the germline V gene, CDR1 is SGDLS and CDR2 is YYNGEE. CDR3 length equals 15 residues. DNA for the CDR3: TGTGCCAGCAGCGTTAACCCGACAGGGAGGTACGAGCAGTACTTC. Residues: CASSVNPTGRYEQYF.

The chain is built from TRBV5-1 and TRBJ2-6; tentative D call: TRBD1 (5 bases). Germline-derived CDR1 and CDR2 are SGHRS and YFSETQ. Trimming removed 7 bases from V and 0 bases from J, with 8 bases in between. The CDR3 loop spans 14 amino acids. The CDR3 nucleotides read TGCGCCAGCCACGACAGCTCTGGGGCCAACGTCCTGACTTTC. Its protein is CASHDSSGANVLTF.

CDR3 sequence reads: CASNGYGGELFF. CDR3 in DNA: TGTGCCAGCAACGGATACGGGGGGGAGCTGTTTTTT. V is TRBV2 and J is TRBJ2-2; D call uncertain. The V gene lost 7 bases and the J gene lost 8 bases, with 11 bases spanning the gap. The CDR3 loop spans 12 amino acids. CDR1 SNHLY and CDR2 FYNNEI come from the germline V gene.

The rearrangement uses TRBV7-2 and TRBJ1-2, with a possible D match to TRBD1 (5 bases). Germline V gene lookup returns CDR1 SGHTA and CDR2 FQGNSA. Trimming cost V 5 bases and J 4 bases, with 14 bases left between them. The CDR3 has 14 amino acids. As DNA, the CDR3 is TGTGCCAGCAGCCCAGAGGGGAGGGGCTATGGCTACACCTTC. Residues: CASSPEGRGYGYTF.

The CDR3 spells CASSWGVETQYF. Written as DNA, the CDR3 is TGTGCCAGCAGTTGGGGGGTCGAGACCCAGTACTTC. The J gene is TRBJ2-5, the V gene TRBV6-6; TRBD2 is a possible D gene (6 bases). The V end was cut by 4 bases, the J end by 5 bases, with 8 bases between. CDR3 length: 12 amino acids. CDR1 MNHNY and CDR2 SVGAGI come from the germline V gene (reference sequence).

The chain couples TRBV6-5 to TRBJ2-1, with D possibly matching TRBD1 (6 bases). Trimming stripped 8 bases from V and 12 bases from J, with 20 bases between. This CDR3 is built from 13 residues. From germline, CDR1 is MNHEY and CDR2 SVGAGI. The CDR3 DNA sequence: TGTGCCAGCCGCAGGGACACCCATCGCCCGCAGTTCTTC. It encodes CASRRDTHRPQFF.

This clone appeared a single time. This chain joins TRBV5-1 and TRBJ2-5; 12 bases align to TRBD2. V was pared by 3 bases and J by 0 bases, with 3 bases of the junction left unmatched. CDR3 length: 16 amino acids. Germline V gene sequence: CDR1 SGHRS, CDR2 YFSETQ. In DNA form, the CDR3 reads TGCGCCAGCAGCTCCGGGACTAGCGGGTACCAAGAGACCCAGTACTTC. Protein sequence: CASSSGTSGYQETQYF.